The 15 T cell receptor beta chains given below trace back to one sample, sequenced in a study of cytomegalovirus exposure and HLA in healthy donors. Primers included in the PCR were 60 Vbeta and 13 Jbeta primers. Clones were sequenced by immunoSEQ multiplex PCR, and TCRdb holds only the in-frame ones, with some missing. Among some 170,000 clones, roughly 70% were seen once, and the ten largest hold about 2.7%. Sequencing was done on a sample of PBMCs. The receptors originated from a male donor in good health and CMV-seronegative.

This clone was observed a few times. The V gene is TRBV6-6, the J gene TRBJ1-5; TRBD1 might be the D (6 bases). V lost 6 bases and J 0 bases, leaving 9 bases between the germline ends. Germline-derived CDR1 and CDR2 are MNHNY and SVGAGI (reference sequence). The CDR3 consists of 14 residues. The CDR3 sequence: CASSHRVSNQPQHF. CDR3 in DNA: TGTGCCAGCAGCCACAGGGTTAGCAATCAGCCCCAGCATTTT.

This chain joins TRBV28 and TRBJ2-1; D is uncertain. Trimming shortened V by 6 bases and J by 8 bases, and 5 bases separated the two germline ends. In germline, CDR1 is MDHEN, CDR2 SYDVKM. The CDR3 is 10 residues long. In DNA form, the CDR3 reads TGTGCCAGCAGCGTTTATGAGCAGTTCTTC. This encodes CASSVYEQFF.

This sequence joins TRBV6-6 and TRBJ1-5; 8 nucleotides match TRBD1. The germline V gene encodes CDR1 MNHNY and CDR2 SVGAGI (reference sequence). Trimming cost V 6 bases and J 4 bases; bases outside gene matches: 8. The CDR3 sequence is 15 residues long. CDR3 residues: CASRPTGEGNQPQHF. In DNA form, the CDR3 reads TGTGCCAGCAGACCGACAGGGGAGGGAAATCAGCCCCAGCATTTT.

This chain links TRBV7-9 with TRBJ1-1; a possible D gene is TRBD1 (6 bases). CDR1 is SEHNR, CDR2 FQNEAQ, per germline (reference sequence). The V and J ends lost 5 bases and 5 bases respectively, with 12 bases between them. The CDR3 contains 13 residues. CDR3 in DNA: TGTGCCAGCAGCGAGGGGGTAGGGACTGAAGCTTTCTTT. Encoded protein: CASSEGVGTEAFF.

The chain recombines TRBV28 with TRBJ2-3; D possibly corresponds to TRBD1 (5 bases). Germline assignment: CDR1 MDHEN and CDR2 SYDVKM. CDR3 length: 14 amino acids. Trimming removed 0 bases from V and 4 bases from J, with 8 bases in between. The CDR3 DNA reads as TGTGCCAGCAGTTTATGGCAGGGTCCAGATACGCAGTATTTT. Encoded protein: CASSLWQGPDTQYF.

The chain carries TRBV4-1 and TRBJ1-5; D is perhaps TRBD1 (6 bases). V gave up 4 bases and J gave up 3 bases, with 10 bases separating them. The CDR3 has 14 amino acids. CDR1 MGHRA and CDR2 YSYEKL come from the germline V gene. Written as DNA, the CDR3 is TGCGCCAGCAGCCCCCAGGGGACCAATCAGCCCCAGCATTTT. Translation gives CASSPQGTNQPQHF.

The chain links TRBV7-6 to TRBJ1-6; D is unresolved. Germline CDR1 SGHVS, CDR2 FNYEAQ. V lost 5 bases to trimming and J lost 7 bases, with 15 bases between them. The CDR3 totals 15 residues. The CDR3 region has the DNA TGTGCCAGCAGCGAGGGTCCCAGAGGGAATTCACCCCTCCACTTT. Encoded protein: CASSEGPRGNSPLHF.

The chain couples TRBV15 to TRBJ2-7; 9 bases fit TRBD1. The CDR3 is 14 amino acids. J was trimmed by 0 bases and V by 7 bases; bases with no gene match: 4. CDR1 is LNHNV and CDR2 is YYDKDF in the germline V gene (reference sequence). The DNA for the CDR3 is TGTGCCACCACCAGGGACAGGGTCTCCTACGAGCAGTACTTC. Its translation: CATTRDRVSYEQYF.

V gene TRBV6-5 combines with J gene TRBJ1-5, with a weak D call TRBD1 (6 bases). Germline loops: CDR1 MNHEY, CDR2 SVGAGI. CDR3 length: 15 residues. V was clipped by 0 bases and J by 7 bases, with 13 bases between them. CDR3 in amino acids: CASSYSRGIGQPQHF. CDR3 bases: TGTGCCAGCAGTTACTCGAGGGGGATAGGGCAGCCCCAGCATTTT.

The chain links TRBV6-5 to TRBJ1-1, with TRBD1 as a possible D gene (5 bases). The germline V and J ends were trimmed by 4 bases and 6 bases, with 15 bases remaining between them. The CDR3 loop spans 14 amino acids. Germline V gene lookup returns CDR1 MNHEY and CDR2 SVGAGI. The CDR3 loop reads CASSFLQGSAEAFF. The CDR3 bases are TGTGCCAGCAGTTTCCTCCAGGGCTCGGCTGAAGCTTTCTTT.

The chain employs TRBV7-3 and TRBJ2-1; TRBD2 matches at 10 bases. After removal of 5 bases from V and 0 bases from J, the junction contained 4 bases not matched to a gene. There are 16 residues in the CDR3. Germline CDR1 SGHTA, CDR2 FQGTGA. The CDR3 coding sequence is TGTGCCAGCAGCACCCTAGCGGGAGTCTCCTACAATGAGCAGTTCTTC. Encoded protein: CASSTLAGVSYNEQFF. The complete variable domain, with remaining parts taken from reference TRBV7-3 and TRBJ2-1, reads GAGVSQTPSNKVTEKGKYVELRCDPISGHTALYWYRQSLGQGPEFLIYFQGTGAADDSGLPNDRFFAVRPEGSVSTLKIQRTERGDSAVYLCASSTLAGVSYNEQFFGPGTRLTVL.

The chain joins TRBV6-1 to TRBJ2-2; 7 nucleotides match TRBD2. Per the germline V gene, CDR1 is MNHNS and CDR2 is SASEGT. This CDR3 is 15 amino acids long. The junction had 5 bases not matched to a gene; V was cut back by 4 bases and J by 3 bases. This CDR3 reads CASSGGGGYTGELFF. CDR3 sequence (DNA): TGTGCCAGCAGTGGCGGGGGTGGATACACCGGGGAGCTGTTTTTT.

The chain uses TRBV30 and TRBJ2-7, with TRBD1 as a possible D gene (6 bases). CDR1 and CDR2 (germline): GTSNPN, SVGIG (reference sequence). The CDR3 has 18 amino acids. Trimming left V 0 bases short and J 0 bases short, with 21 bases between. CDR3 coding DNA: TGTGCCTGGAGTGTATCTGGGACAAAGGTGGCCCTCTCCTACGAGCAGTACTTC. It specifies CAWSVSGTKVALSYEQYF.

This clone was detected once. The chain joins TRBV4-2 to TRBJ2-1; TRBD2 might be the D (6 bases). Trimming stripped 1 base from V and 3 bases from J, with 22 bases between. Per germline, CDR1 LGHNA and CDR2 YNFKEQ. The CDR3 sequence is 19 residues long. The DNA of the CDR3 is TGTGCCAGCAGCCAAGTGGGGGATTTAGCGGCCCCAGACTACAATGAGCAGTTCTTC. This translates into CASSQVGDLAAPDYNEQFF.

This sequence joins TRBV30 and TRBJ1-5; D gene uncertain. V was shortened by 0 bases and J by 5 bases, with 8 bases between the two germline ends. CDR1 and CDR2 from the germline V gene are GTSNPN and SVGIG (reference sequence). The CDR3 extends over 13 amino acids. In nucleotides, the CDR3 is TGTGCCTGGAGTGTTAACCGCGATCAGCCCCAGCATTTT. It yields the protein CAWSVNRDQPQHF.